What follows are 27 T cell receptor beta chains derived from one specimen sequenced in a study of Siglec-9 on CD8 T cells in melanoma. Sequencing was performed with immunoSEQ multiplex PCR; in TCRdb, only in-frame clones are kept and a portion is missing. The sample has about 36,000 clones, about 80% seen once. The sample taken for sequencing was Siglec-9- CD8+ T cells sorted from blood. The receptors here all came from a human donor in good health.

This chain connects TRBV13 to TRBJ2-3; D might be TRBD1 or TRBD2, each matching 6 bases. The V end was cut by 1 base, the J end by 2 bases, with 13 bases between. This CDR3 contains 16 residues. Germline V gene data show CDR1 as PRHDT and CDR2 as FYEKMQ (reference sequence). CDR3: CASSLERGPITDTQYF. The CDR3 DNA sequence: TGTGCCAGCAGCTTAGAACGGGGGCCAATCACAGATACGCAGTATTTT. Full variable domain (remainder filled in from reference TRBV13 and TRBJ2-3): AAGVIQSPRHLIKEKRETATLKCYPIPRHDTVYWYQQGPGQDPQFLISFYEKMQSDKGSIPDRFSAQQFSDYHSELNMSSLELGDSALYFCASSLERGPITDTQYFGPGTRLTVL.

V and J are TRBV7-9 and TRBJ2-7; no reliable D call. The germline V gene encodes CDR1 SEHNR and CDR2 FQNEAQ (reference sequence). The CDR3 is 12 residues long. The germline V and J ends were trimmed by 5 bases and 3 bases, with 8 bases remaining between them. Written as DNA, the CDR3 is TGTGCCAGCAGCACCGTCAACTACGAGCAGTACTTC. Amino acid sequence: CASSTVNYEQYF.

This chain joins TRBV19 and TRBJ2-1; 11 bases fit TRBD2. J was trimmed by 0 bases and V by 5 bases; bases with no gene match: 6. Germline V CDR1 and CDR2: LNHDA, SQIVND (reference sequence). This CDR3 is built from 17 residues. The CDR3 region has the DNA TGTGCCAGTAGTGCCGGGACTAGCGGATACTCCTACAATGAGCAGTTCTTC. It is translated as CASSAGTSGYSYNEQFF.

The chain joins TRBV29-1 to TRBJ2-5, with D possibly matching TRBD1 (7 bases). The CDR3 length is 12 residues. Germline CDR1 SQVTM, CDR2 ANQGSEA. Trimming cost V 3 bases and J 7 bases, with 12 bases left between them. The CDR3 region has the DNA TGCAGCGTTGAGGAGGGGGCTGGGACCCAGTACTTC. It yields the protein CSVEEGAGTQYF. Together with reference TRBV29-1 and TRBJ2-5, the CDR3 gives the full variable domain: SAVISQKPSRDICQRGTSLTIQCQVDSQVTMMFWYRQQPGQSLTLIATANQGSEATYESGFVIDKFPISRPNLTFSTLTVSNMSPEDSSIYLCSVEEGAGTQYFGPGTRLLVL.

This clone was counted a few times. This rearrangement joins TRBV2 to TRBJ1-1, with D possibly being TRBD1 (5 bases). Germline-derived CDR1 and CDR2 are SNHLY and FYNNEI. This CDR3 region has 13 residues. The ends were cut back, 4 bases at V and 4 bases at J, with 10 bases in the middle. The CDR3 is CASSAGPVTEAFF. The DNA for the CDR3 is TGTGCCAGCAGTGCAGGGCCCGTCACTGAAGCTTTCTTT.

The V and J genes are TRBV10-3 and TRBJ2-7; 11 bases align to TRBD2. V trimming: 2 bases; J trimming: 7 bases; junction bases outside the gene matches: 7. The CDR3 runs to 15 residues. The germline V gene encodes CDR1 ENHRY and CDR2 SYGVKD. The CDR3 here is CAISELGTSGLEQYF. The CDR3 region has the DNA TGTGCCATCAGTGAGCTTGGGACTAGCGGTCTAGAGCAGTACTTC.

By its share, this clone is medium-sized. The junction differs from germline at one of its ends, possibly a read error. CDR3 region: CASSLGGTGFHEQYF. Written as DNA, the CDR3 is TGTGCCAGCAGTTTAGGCGGGACAGGGTTCCACGAGCAGTACTTC. The gene calls are TRBV11-3 and TRBJ2-7, with 9 bases matching TRBD1. From germline, CDR1 is SGHNT and CDR2 YENEEA. The CDR3 spans 15 residues.

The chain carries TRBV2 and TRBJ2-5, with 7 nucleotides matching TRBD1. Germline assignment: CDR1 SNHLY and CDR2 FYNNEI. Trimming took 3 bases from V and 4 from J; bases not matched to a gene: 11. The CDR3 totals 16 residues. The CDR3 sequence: CASSDNGWTGGETQYF. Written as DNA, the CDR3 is TGTGCCAGCAGTGACAACGGGTGGACAGGAGGAGAGACCCAGTACTTC.

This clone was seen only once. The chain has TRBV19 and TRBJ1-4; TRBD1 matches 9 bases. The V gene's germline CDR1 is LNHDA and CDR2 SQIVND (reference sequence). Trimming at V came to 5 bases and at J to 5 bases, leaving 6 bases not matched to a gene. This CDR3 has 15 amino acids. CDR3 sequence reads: CASSPRGTGNEKLFF. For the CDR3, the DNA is TGTGCCAGTAGTCCCAGAGGGACAGGGAATGAAAAACTGTTTTTT.

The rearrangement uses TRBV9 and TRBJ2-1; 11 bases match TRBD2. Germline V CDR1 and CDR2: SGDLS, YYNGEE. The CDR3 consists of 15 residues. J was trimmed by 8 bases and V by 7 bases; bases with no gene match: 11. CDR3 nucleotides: TGTGCCAGCTCTCTAGCGGGAGGACCCCGATATGAGCAGTTCTTC. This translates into CASSLAGGPRYEQFF.

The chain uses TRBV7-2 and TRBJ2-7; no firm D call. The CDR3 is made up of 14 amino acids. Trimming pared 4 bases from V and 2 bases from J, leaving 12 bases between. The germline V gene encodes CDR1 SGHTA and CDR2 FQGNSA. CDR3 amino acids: CASSSLGIPYEQYF. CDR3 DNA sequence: TGTGCCAGCAGCTCCTTAGGTATCCCCTACGAGCAGTACTTC.

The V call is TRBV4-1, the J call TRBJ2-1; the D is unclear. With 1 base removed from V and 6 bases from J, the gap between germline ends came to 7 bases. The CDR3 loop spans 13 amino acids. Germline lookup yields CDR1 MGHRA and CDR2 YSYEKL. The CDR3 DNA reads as TGCGCCAGCAGCCAAGTCGGACGCAATGAGCAGTTCTTC. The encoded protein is CASSQVGRNEQFF.

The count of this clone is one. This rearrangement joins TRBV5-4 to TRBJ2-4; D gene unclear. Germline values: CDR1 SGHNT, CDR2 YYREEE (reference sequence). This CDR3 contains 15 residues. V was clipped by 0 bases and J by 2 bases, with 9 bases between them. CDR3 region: CASSLDLSTKNIQYF. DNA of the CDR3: TGTGCCAGCAGCTTGGATTTGTCGACCAAAAACATTCAGTACTTC.

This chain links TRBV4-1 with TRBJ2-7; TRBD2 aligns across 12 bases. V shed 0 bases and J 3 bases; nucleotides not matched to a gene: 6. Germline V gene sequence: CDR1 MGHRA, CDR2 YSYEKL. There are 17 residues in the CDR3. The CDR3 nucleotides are TGCGCCAGCAGCCAAGATGAACTAGCGGGAGGCCACTACGAGCAGTACTTC. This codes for CASSQDELAGGHYEQYF.

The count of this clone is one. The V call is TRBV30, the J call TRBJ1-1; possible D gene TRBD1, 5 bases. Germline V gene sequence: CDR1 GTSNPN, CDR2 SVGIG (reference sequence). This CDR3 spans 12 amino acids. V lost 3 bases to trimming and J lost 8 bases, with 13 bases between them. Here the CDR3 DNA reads TGTGCCTGGAGGGACACTGGCACAGAAGCTTTCTTT. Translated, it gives CAWRDTGTEAFF.

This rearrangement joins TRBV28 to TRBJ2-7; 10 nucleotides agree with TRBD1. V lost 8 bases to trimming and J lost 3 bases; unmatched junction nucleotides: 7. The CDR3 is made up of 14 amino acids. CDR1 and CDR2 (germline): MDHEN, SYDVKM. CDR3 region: CASADRGGIYEQYF. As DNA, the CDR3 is TGTGCCAGCGCGGACAGGGGGGGTATCTACGAGCAGTACTTC.

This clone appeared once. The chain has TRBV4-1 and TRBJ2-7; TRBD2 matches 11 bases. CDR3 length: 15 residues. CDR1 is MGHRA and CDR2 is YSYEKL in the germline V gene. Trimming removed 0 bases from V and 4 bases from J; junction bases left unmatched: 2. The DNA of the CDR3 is TGCGCCAGCAGCCAAGACCTAGCGGGGGGATACGAGCAGTACTTC. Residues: CASSQDLAGGYEQYF.

The CDR3 here is CASSLDRGPGNTIYF. CDR3 DNA: TGTGCCAGCAGCTTGGACAGGGGGCCTGGAAACACCATATATTTT. V is TRBV5-8 and J is TRBJ1-3; 9 positions match TRBD1. Looked up from germline, CDR1 is SGHTS and CDR2 is YDEGEE. J gave up 2 bases and V 0 bases, and 0 bases lay outside the gene matches. The CDR3 is 15 residues long.

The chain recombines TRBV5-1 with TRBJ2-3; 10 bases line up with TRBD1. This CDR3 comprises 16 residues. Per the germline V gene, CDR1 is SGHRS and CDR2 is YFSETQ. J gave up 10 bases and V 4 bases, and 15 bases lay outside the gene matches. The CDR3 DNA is TGCGCCAGCAGCCAAATAGCCGGGACAGGGGATGATCCGCAGTATTTT. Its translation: CASSQIAGTGDDPQYF.

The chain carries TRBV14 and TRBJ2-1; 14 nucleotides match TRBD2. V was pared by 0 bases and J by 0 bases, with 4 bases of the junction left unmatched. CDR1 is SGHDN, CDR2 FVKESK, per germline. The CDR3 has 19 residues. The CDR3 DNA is TGTGCCAGCAGCCAAGACCCGGGACTAGCGGGGGTCTCCTACAATGAGCAGTTCTTC. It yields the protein CASSQDPGLAGVSYNEQFF.

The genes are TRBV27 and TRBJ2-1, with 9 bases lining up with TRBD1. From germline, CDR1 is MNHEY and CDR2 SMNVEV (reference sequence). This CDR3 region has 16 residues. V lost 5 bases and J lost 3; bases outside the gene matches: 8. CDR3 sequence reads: CASSAWGQGFYNEQFF. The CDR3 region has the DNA TGTGCCAGCAGTGCCTGGGGACAGGGTTTCTACAATGAGCAGTTCTTC.

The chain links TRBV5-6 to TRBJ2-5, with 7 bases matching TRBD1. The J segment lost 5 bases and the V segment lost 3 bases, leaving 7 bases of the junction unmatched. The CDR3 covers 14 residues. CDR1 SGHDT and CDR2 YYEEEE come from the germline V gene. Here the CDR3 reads CASSSRGPLETQYF. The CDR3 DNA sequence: TGTGCCAGCAGCTCGAGGGGGCCCCTCGAGACCCAGTACTTC.

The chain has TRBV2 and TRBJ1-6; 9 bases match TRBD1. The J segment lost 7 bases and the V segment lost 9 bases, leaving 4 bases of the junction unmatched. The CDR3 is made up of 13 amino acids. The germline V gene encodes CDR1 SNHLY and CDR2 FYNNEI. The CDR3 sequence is CARQGARNSPLHF. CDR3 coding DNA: TGTGCCAGACAGGGGGCTCGCAATTCACCCCTCCACTTT.

CDR3: CAWTTGTHGDGYTF. DNA for the CDR3: TGTGCCTGGACCACCGGGACACACGGGGATGGCTACACCTTC. The gene calls are TRBV30 and TRBJ1-2, with a tentative D call TRBD1 (6 bases). This CDR3 contains 14 residues. Germline lookup yields CDR1 GTSNPN and CDR2 SVGIG (reference sequence). The V end was cut by 4 bases, the J end by 6 bases, with 18 bases between.

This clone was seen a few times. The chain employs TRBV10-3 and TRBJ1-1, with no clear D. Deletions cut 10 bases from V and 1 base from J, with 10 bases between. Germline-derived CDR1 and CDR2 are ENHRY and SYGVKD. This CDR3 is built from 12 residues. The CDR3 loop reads CATSWGNTEAFF. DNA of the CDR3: TGTGCCACCAGCTGGGGGAACACTGAAGCTTTCTTT.

CDR3 coding DNA: TGTGCCAGCAGCCACGGGACCTACGAGCAGTACTTC. Translated, it gives CASSHGTYEQYF. The rearrangement joins TRBV14 to TRBJ2-7, with D maybe TRBD2 (5 bases). CDR3 size: 12 residues. Germline V gives CDR1 SGHDN, CDR2 FVKESK. V was cut by 3 bases and J by 2 bases, with 5 bases left in between.

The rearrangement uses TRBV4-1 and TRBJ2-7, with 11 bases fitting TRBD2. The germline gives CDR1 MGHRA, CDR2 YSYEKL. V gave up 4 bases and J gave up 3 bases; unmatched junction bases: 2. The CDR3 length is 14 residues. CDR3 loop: CASSRTSGSYEQYF. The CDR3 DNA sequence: TGCGCCAGCAGCCGAACTAGCGGGAGCTACGAGCAGTACTTC.